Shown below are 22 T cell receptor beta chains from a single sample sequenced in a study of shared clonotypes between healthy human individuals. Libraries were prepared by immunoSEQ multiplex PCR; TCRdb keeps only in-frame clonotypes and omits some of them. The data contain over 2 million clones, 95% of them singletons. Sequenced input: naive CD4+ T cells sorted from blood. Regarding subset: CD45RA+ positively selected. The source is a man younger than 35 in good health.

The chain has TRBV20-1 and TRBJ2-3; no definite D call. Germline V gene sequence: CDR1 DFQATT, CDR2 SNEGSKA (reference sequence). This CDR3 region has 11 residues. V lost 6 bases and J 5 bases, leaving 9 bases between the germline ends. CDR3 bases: TGCAGTGCCCCGGACCTAGATACGCAGTATTTT. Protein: CSAPDLDTQYF.

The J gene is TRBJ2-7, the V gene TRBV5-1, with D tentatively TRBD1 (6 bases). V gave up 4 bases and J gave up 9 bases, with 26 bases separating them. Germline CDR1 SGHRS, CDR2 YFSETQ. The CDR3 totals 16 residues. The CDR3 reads CASSQNPGAPAPWQYF. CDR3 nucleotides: TGCGCCAGCAGCCAGAACCCAGGGGCCCCCGCCCCGTGGCAGTACTTC.

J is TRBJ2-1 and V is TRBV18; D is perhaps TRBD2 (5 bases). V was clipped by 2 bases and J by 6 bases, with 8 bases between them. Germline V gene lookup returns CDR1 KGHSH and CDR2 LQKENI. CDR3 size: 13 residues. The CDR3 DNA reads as TGTGCCAGCTCACCAGAGCGGTTCAATGAGCAGTTCTTC. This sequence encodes CASSPERFNEQFF.

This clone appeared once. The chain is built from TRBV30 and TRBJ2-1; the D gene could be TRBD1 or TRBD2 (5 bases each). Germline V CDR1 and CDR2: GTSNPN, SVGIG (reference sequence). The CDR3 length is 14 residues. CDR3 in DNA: TGTGCATGGGGGATAGGGAGCTCCTACAATGAGCAGTTCTTC. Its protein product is CAWGIGSSYNEQFF.

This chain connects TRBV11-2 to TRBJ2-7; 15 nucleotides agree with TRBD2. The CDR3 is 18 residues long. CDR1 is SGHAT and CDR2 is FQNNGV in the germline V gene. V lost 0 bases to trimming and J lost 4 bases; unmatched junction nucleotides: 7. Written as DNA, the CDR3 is TGTGCCAGCAGCTTAGAAGCTGGAGGGACTAGCGGGGGGTACGAGCAGTACTTC. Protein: CASSLEAGGTSGGYEQYF.

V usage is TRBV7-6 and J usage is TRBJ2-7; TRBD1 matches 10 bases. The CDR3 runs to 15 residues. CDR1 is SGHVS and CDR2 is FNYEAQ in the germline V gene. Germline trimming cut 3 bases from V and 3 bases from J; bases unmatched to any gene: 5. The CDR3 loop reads CASSLTGGGFYEQYF. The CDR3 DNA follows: TGTGCCAGCAGCTTGACAGGGGGCGGTTTCTACGAGCAGTACTTC.

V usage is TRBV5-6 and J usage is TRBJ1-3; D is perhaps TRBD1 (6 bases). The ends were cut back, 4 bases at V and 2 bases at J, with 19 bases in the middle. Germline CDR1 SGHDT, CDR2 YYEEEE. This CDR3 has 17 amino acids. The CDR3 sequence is CASSNQRRGSPGNTIYF. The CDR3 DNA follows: TGTGCCAGCAGCAACCAGCGCAGGGGTTCTCCTGGAAACACCATATATTTT.

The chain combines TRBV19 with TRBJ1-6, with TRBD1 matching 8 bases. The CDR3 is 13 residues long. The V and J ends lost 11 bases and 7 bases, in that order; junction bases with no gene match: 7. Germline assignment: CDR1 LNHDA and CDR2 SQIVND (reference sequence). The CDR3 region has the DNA TGTGCCCAGCTGGACAGGGAAAATTCACCCCTCCACTTT. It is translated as CAQLDRENSPLHF.

CDR3 nucleotides: TGTGCCAGCAGCCCGAGGACAGGCCTCGAGCAGTACTTC. Protein: CASSPRTGLEQYF. The gene calls are TRBV7-6 and TRBJ2-7; 7 nucleotides align to TRBD1. CDR1 and CDR2 from the germline V gene are SGHVS and FNYEAQ. Trimming cost V 5 bases and J 6 bases; bases outside gene matches: 7. The CDR3 is 13 residues long.

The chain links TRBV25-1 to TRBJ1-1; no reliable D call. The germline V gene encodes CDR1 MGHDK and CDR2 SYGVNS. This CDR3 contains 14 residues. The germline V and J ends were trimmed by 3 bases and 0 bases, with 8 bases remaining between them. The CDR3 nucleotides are TGTGCCAGCAGTGAGCCAACGGTGAACACTGAAGCTTTCTTT. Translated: CASSEPTVNTEAFF.

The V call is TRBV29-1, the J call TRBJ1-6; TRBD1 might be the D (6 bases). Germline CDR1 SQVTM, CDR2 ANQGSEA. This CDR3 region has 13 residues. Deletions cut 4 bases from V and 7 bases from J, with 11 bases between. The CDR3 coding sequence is TGCAGCGTTGGGACAGATCAAAATTCACCCCTCCACTTT. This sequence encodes CSVGTDQNSPLHF.

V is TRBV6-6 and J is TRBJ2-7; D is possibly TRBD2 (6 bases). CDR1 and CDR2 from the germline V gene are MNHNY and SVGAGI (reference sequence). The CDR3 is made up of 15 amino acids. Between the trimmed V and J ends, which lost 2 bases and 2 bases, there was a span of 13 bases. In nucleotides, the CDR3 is TGTGCCAGCAGTTACGGGACCCGCGGGACCTACGAGCAGTACTTC. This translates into CASSYGTRGTYEQYF.

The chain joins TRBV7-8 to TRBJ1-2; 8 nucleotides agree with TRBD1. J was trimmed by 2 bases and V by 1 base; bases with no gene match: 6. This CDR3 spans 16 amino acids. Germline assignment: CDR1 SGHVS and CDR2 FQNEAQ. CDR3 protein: CASSLERSGGNYGYTF. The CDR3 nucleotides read TGTGCCAGCAGCTTAGAGAGATCAGGGGGCAACTATGGCTACACCTTC.

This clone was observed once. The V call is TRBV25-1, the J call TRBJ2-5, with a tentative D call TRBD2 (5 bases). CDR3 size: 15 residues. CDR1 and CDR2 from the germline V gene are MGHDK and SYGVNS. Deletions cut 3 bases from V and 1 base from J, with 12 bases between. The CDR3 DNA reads TGTGCCAGCAGTGACGTCAGGACTTCCCAAGAGACCCAGTACTTC. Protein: CASSDVRTSQETQYF.

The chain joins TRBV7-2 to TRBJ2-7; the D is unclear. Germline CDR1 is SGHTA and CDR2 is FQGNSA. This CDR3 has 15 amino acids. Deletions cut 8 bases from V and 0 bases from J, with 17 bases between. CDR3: CASSPQPVISYEQYF. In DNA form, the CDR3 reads TGTGCCAGCTCTCCCCAACCAGTTATCTCCTACGAGCAGTACTTC.

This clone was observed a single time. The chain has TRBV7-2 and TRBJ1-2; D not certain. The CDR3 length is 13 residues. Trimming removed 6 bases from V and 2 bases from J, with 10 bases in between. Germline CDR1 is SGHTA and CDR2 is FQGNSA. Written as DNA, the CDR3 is TGTGCCAGCAGTCGGGTAGGAAACTATGGCTACACCTTC. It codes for CASSRVGNYGYTF.

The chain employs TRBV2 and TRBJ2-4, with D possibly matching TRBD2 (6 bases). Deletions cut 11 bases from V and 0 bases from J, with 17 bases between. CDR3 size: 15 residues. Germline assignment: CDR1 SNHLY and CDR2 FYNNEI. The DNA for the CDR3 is TGTGCCGGAGGGAGTGGCTCACTAGCCAAAAACATTCAGTACTTC. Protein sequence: CAGGSGSLAKNIQYF.

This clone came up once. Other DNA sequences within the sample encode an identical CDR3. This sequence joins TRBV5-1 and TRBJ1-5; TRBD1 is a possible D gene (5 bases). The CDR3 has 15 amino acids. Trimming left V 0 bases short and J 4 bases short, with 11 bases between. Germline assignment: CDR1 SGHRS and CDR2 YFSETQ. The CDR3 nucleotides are TGCGCCAGCAGCTTGGGGGGGACGTCTAATCAGCCCCAGCATTTT. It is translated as CASSLGGTSNQPQHF.

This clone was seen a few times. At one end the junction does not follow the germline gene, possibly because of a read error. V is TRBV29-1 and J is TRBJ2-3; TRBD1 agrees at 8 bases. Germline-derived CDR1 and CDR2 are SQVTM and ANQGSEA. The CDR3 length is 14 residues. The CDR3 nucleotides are TGCGGCGTCCGGACAGGGTCTAGCACAGATACGCAGTATTTT. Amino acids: CGVRTGSSTDTQYF.

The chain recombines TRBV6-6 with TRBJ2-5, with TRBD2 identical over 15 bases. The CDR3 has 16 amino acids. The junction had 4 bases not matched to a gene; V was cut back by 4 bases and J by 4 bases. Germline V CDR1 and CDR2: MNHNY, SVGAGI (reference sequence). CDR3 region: CASSSGLAGGPETQYF. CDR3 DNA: TGTGCCAGCAGTTCAGGACTAGCGGGAGGGCCAGAGACCCAGTACTTC.

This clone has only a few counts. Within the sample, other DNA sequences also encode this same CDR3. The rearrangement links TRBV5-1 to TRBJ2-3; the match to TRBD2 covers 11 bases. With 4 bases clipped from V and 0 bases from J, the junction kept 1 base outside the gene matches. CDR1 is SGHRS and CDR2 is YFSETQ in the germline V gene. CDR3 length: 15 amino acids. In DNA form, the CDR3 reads TGCGCCAGCAGCCGGACTAGCGGGAGCACAGATACGCAGTATTTT. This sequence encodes CASSRTSGSTDTQYF.

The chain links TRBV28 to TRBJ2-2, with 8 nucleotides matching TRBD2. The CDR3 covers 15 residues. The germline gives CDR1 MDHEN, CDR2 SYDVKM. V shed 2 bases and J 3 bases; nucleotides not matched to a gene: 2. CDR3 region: CASSLGGGYTGELFF. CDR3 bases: TGTGCCAGCAGTTTAGGCGGGGGGTACACCGGGGAGCTGTTTTTT.